The 32 T cell receptor beta chains below were found in one sample sequenced in a study of cytomegalovirus exposure and HLA in healthy donors. The method was immunoSEQ multiplex PCR; TCRdb's version includes in-frame clones alone and lacks a portion of them. This sample has some 330,000 clones, with roughly 89% found just once. Sequencing was carried out using PBMCs. The receptor set was obtained from a woman aged 18-30 years in good health and CMV-seronegative.

This clone was seen once. The V call is TRBV7-9, the J call TRBJ2-4; D perhaps matches TRBD1 (6 bases). Germline V lookup: CDR1 SEHNR, CDR2 FQNEAQ (reference sequence). CDR3 size: 15 residues. Trimming left V 0 bases short and J 8 bases short, with 14 bases between. CDR3: CASSLARTAVDIQYF. The CDR3 region has the DNA TGTGCCAGCAGCTTAGCGCGGACAGCCGTGGACATTCAGTACTTC.

This chain connects TRBV4-1 to TRBJ2-2, with a possible D match to TRBD2 (5 bases). V dropped 0 bases and J dropped 1 base, with 6 bases sitting between them. The CDR3 extends over 15 amino acids. CDR1 and CDR2 (germline): MGHRA, YSYEKL. CDR3 in DNA: TGCGCCAGCAGCCAAGAACGGGGGAACACCGGGGAGCTGTTTTTT. Protein product: CASSQERGNTGELFF.

The gene calls are TRBV10-3 and TRBJ2-7; D may be TRBD1 (6 bases). The CDR3 has 13 amino acids. Germline V gene sequence: CDR1 ENHRY, CDR2 SYGVKD. The V gene lost 11 bases and the J gene lost 0 bases, with 14 bases spanning the gap. DNA of the CDR3: TGTGCCCAAAGCCGGGACAACTCCTACGAGCAGTACTTC. Translating it yields CAQSRDNSYEQYF.

This chain links TRBV6-5 with TRBJ1-4; 8 nucleotides align to TRBD1. The CDR3 contains 14 residues. Unmatched junction bases numbered 1, after V lost 4 bases and J lost 3 bases. Germline values: CDR1 MNHEY, CDR2 SVGAGI. The CDR3 coding sequence is TGTGCCAGCAGTTCGACAGGGGCTAATGAAAAACTGTTTTTT. This encodes CASSSTGANEKLFF.

In its sample, this clone was seen once. The V gene is TRBV14, the J gene TRBJ1-1, with a weak D call TRBD1 (6 bases). Germline-derived CDR1 and CDR2 are SGHDN and FVKESK. Between the trimmed V and J ends, which lost 4 bases and 4 bases, there was a span of 19 bases. The CDR3 covers 16 residues. CDR3 nucleotides: TGTGCCAGCAGCCGAGTACCCACAGGGCTCCCCACTGAAGCTTTCTTT. As protein: CASSRVPTGLPTEAFF. Combining the CDR3 with reference TRBV14 and TRBJ1-1 gives the whole variable domain EAGVTQFPSHSVIEKGQTVTLRCDPISGHDNLYWYRRVMGKEIKFLLHFVKESKQDESGMPNNRFLAERTGGTYSTLKVQPAELEDSGVYFCASSRVPTGLPTEAFFGQGTRLTVV.

This clone is a singleton in its sample. The chain's CDR3 is CASSEKAGGLPEQYF. CDR3 nucleotide sequence: TGTGCCAGCAGTGAAAAGGCGGGAGGTTTACCCGAGCAGTACTTC. The chain joins TRBV6-4 to TRBJ2-7; TRBD2 matches at 8 bases. CDR1 is MRHNA, CDR2 SNTAGT, per germline. V dropped 3 bases and J dropped 6; count of bases not matched to a gene: 10. The CDR3 runs to 15 residues.

The chain combines TRBV6-5 with TRBJ2-1; 7 bases match TRBD1. Germline CDR1 is MNHEY and CDR2 is SVGAGI. J gave up 6 bases and V 6 bases, and 8 bases lay outside the gene matches. The CDR3 is 14 residues long. In nucleotides, the CDR3 is TGTGCCAGCAGGCCAGGACAGGCTACCAATGAGCAGTTCTTC. Its protein is CASRPGQATNEQFF.

The chain has TRBV5-1 and TRBJ2-7, with 7 bases matching TRBD1. The CDR3 runs to 14 residues. V trimming: 1 base; J trimming: 0 bases; junction bases outside the gene matches: 1. From germline, CDR1 is SGHRS and CDR2 YFSETQ. The CDR3 region has the DNA TGCGCCAGCAGCTTGTCAGGGGGCTCCTACGAGCAGTACTTC. Its protein is CASSLSGGSYEQYF.

This clone has more than one count but fewer than ten. The chain is built from TRBV5-8 and TRBJ2-1; TRBD1 aligns across 9 bases. Germline-derived CDR1 and CDR2 are SGHTS and YDEGEE. With V trimmed by 0 bases and J by 6 bases, 4 bases remained unmatched. The CDR3 runs 15 residues. The CDR3 region is CASSLETGGFNEQFF. CDR3 nucleotides: TGTGCCAGCAGCTTGGAAACAGGGGGCTTCAATGAGCAGTTCTTC.

The rearrangement links TRBV5-1 to TRBJ2-7; no firm D call. V lost 3 bases and J lost 5, with 9 bases in between. Per the germline V gene, CDR1 is SGHRS and CDR2 is YFSETQ. The CDR3 spans 12 residues. The CDR3 loop is CASSYGPDEQYF. The CDR3 DNA reads TGCGCCAGCAGCTATGGGCCGGACGAGCAGTACTTC.

This clone appeared a few times. This chain connects TRBV28 to TRBJ1-5; D not certain. Between the trimmed V and J ends, which lost 6 bases and 6 bases, there was a span of 21 bases. This CDR3 has 16 residues. Germline V lookup: CDR1 MDHEN, CDR2 SYDVKM. The CDR3 DNA reads TGTGCCAGCAGGCCTAACACAGAGGGTGAAAGTCAGCCCCAGCATTTT. Protein sequence: CASRPNTEGESQPQHF. Variable domain in full (rest from reference TRBV28 and TRBJ1-5): DVKVTQSSRYLVKRTGEKVFLECVQDMDHENMFWYRQDPGLGLRLIYFSYDVKMKEKGDIPEGYSVSREKKERFSLILESASTNQTSMYLCASRPNTEGESQPQHFGDGTRLSIL.

This rearrangement joins TRBV5-1 to TRBJ2-1; possible D gene TRBD2, 6 bases. The CDR3 is 16 amino acids. Germline values: CDR1 SGHRS, CDR2 YFSETQ. V was clipped by 4 bases and J by 0 bases, with 14 bases between them. The CDR3 protein is CASSAGPESSYNEQFF. The CDR3 coding sequence is TGCGCCAGCAGCGCGGGACCCGAGAGCTCCTACAATGAGCAGTTCTTC.

The J gene is TRBJ2-7, the V gene TRBV4-3, with D possibly TRBD2 on 6 matching bases. The CDR3 is 18 residues long. The V end lost 0 bases, the J end lost 3 bases, and 21 bases lay between the germline ends. Germline V CDR1 and CDR2: LGHNA, YSLEER. The CDR3 DNA sequence: TGCGCCAGCAGCCAAGAAGGGTACGGCCAACGCGGGGACTACGAGCAGTACTTC. Translated, it gives CASSQEGYGQRGDYEQYF.

V and J are TRBV5-1 and TRBJ2-1; D remains unclear. This CDR3 contains 15 residues. The V gene's germline CDR1 is SGHRS and CDR2 YFSETQ. V gave up 2 bases and J gave up 4 bases, with 13 bases separating them. CDR3 residues: CASSFGRFLYNEQFF. The CDR3 coding sequence is TGCGCCAGCAGCTTCGGCAGGTTTTTGTACAATGAGCAGTTCTTC.

This chain connects TRBV5-1 to TRBJ2-7, with D unclear. The CDR3 has 11 amino acids. The germline V gene encodes CDR1 SGHRS and CDR2 YFSETQ. V lost 3 bases, J lost 4 bases, and 5 bases lay in between. DNA of the CDR3: TGCGCCAGCAGCTCAGAATACGAGCAGTACTTC. Translation gives CASSSEYEQYF.

The V call is TRBV7-2, the J call TRBJ2-7, with 7 positions matching TRBD1. This CDR3 region has 14 residues. Trimming removed 3 bases from V and 5 bases from J; junction bases left unmatched: 7. Germline values: CDR1 SGHTA, CDR2 FQGNSA. The CDR3 nucleotides read TGTGCCAGCAGCTTTGCAGGGGGTCTCGACGAGCAGTACTTC. This sequence encodes CASSFAGGLDEQYF.

The V gene is TRBV7-2, the J gene TRBJ2-3; 7 bases align to TRBD2. CDR3 size: 14 residues. The germline gives CDR1 SGHTA, CDR2 FQGNSA. After removal of 5 bases from V and 6 bases from J, the junction contained 8 bases not matched to a gene. CDR3 amino acids: CASSLRRGGDTQYF. The CDR3 DNA reads TGTGCCAGCAGCCTCAGACGCGGGGGTGATACGCAGTATTTT.

The CDR3 sequence: CSEREGVDTQYF. The DNA for the CDR3 is TGCAGCGAGCGGGAGGGGGTAGATACGCAGTATTTT. The chain employs TRBV29-1 and TRBJ2-3; 10 nucleotides line up with TRBD2. The J segment lost 5 bases and the V segment lost 7 bases, leaving 3 bases of the junction unmatched. In germline, CDR1 is SQVTM, CDR2 ANQGSEA. There are 12 residues in the CDR3.

V is TRBV27 and J is TRBJ1-4; 8 bases agree with TRBD1. This CDR3 has 16 amino acids. Germline-derived CDR1 and CDR2 are MNHEY and SMNVEV (reference sequence). The V and J ends lost 2 bases and 4 bases, in that order; junction bases with no gene match: 6. CDR3 amino acids: CASSLSRGLGNEKLFF. In DNA form, the CDR3 reads TGTGCCAGCAGTTTAAGCAGGGGGCTAGGTAATGAAAAACTGTTTTTT.

The rearrangement joins TRBV4-1 to TRBJ1-1, with 8 bases matching TRBD1. The J segment lost 10 bases and the V segment lost 4 bases, leaving 14 bases of the junction unmatched. The CDR3 has 15 amino acids. Germline values: CDR1 MGHRA, CDR2 YSYEKL. CDR3 protein: CASSLFTADRGGAFF. DNA of the CDR3: TGCGCCAGCAGCCTCTTTACTGCAGACAGGGGTGGAGCTTTCTTT.

The chain employs TRBV4-1 and TRBJ1-2; 8 nucleotides agree with TRBD1. Germline CDR1 reads MGHRA; CDR2 reads YSYEKL. Germline trimming cut 4 bases from V and 4 bases from J; bases unmatched to any gene: 8. The CDR3 has 15 residues. The CDR3 sequence is CASSPTRQGRYGYTF. The CDR3 nucleotides read TGCGCCAGCAGCCCAACCCGACAGGGGCGCTATGGCTACACCTTC.

Turning to this clone: Additional DNA sequences in this sample encode the identical CDR3. As DNA, the CDR3 is TGTGCCAGCTCACCACCGTCGGGCCAAGAGACCCAGTACTTC. Translation: CASSPPSGQETQYF. V is TRBV18 and J is TRBJ2-5; D unresolved. The germline V and J ends were trimmed by 0 bases and 1 base, with 6 bases remaining between them. Germline V CDR1 and CDR2: KGHSH, LQKENI. The CDR3 has 14 amino acids.

The chain is built from TRBV7-8 and TRBJ2-7, with TRBD1 matching 7 bases. This CDR3 has 15 residues. Germline CDR1 is SGHVS and CDR2 is FQNEAQ. V shed 6 bases and J 4 bases; nucleotides not matched to a gene: 12. For the CDR3, the DNA is TGTGCCAGCAGTTCGGAACTAGACAGGGCTTACGAGCAGTACTTC. Amino acid sequence: CASSSELDRAYEQYF.

This clone has only a few counts. The chain has TRBV28 and TRBJ1-5, with D perhaps TRBD1 (5 bases). The ends were cut back, 8 bases at V and 5 bases at J, with 16 bases in the middle. The CDR3 sequence is 14 residues long. CDR1 is MDHEN and CDR2 is SYDVKM in the germline V gene. CDR3 sequence: CASLYGGSHQPQHF. The CDR3 DNA follows: TGTGCCAGCTTATATGGGGGGAGCCATCAGCCCCAGCATTTT.

The chain is built from TRBV4-2 and TRBJ2-7, with TRBD2 identical over 12 bases. This CDR3 region has 17 residues. Germline CDR1 is LGHNA and CDR2 is YNFKEQ. With V trimmed by 1 base and J by 5 bases, 9 bases remained unmatched. The CDR3 region has the DNA TGTGCCAGCAGCCAAGCCCGGACTAGCGGGAAGTTCCACGAGCAGTACTTC. Protein: CASSQARTSGKFHEQYF.

The sample holds one count of this clone. The rearrangement joins TRBV29-1 to TRBJ1-1; a possible D gene is TRBD1 (5 bases). CDR3 length equals 12 residues. Between the trimmed V and J ends, which lost 3 bases and 5 bases, there was a span of 10 bases. The germline CDR1 and CDR2 sequences are SQVTM and ANQGSEA. Here the CDR3 reads CSVDGGGTEAFF. As DNA, the CDR3 is TGCAGCGTTGATGGGGGGGGGACTGAAGCTTTCTTT.

The chain couples TRBV7-8 to TRBJ2-1; a possible D gene is TRBD2 (5 bases). This CDR3 contains 13 residues. V gave up 5 bases and J gave up 7 bases, with 12 bases separating them. Looked up from germline, CDR1 is SGHVS and CDR2 is FQNEAQ. DNA for the CDR3: TGTGCCAGCAGCCTACTATGGGAGAATGAGCAGTTCTTC. This gives the protein CASSLLWENEQFF.

V gene TRBV19 combines with J gene TRBJ2-7; 10 bases line up with TRBD1. The CDR3 loop spans 16 amino acids. Germline CDR1 reads LNHDA; CDR2 reads SQIVND (reference sequence). Trimming cost V 4 bases and J 5 bases; bases outside gene matches: 11. The chain's CDR3 is CASSRFLGTGEDEQYF. CDR3 DNA: TGTGCCAGTAGTAGATTTCTCGGGACAGGGGAGGACGAGCAGTACTTC.

About this clone itself: At the DNA level, this CDR3 is encoded by other sequences in the same sample as well. The chain recombines TRBV4-2 with TRBJ2-2; 12 bases line up with TRBD2. The CDR3 has 18 residues. V lost 0 bases and J lost 0; bases outside the gene matches: 2. Germline V gene lookup returns CDR1 LGHNA and CDR2 YNFKEQ. The CDR3 sequence is CASSQDRTSGTNTGELFF. The CDR3 region has the DNA TGTGCCAGCAGCCAAGATAGGACTAGCGGGACGAACACCGGGGAGCTGTTTTTT.

This chain connects TRBV18 to TRBJ1-2; D is unresolved. Trimming removed 1 base from V and 3 bases from J, with 15 bases in between. Per germline, CDR1 KGHSH and CDR2 LQKENI. CDR3 length equals 16 residues. DNA for the CDR3: TGTGCCAGCTCACCACGCGAGGGAGCGGGCGACTATGGCTACACCTTC. This codes for CASSPREGAGDYGYTF.

This clone is a singleton in its sample. This chain joins TRBV23-1 and TRBJ2-1; the D is unclear. TRBV23-1 has ORF status, its function being uncertain. There are 14 residues in the CDR3. V was pared by 6 bases and J by 0 bases, with 9 bases between. The CDR3 nucleotides are TGCGCCAGCAGGGAGAGGAGCTCCTACAATGAGCAGTTCTTC. This translates into CASRERSSYNEQFF.

The rearrangement links TRBV5-1 to TRBJ2-1, with D possibly TRBD2 on 5 matching bases. The CDR3 covers 12 residues. Germline V lookup: CDR1 SGHRS, CDR2 YFSETQ. V gave up 4 bases and J gave up 5 bases, with 7 bases separating them. The CDR3 here is CASSRRHNEQFF. The CDR3 nucleotides read TGCGCCAGCAGCCGGAGGCACAATGAGCAGTTCTTC.